This T cell receptor (beta chain) was sequenced in a study of identical twins. The CDR3 runs 13 residues. Germline-derived CDR1 and CDR2 are DFQATT and SNEGSKA (reference sequence). V dropped 3 bases and J dropped 5; count of bases not matched to a gene: 3. This clonotype occurred a few times. Its antigen is unknown. MiXCR, applied by TCRdb to the 5' RACE reads, yields one record per CDR3 protein. The table shows about 300,000 distinct CDR3 sequences, with 9% to 15% occurring only once. General study points: Cord blood beta clonotypes that were abundant carried fewer insertions, and memory repertoires showed no such trend.

The data also belong to a second study, concerning yellow fever vaccine responses in identical twins.

The clonotype originates from a woman younger than 30 in good health. This chain links TRBV20-1 with TRBJ2-1; TRBD2 matches 8 bases. Sequenced sample: CD8+ T cells sorted from blood. CDR3 nucleotides: TGCAGTGCTAGCGGGAGGGCCGACAATGAGCAGTTCTTC. Translated, it gives CSASGRADNEQFF.